This T cell receptor (beta chain) was found in a study of OX40 agonist ivuxolimab in advanced cancers. Germline assignment: CDR1 SGHTA and CDR2 FQGNSA. V trimming: 4 bases; J trimming: 9 bases; junction bases outside the gene matches: 11. The CDR3 is 14 amino acids. The method was immunoSEQ multiplex PCR; TCRdb's version includes in-frame clones alone and lacks a portion of them. The sample includes approximately 72,000 clones, 80% to 90% seen only once; the top ten take roughly 0.9%. The chain links TRBV7-2 to TRBJ1-2; 7 bases are a match to TRBD1. This specimen consisted of CD4+ or CD8+ T cells sorted from blood, obtained in a trial of the OX40 agonist ivuxolimab. The sequence derives from an adult with an advanced solid tumor such as melanoma, head and neck, liver or kidney cancer. CDR3 residues: CASSSPGQVESYTF. CDR3 nucleotides: TGTGCCAGCAGCTCGCCCGGACAGGTCGAAAGCTACACCTTC.